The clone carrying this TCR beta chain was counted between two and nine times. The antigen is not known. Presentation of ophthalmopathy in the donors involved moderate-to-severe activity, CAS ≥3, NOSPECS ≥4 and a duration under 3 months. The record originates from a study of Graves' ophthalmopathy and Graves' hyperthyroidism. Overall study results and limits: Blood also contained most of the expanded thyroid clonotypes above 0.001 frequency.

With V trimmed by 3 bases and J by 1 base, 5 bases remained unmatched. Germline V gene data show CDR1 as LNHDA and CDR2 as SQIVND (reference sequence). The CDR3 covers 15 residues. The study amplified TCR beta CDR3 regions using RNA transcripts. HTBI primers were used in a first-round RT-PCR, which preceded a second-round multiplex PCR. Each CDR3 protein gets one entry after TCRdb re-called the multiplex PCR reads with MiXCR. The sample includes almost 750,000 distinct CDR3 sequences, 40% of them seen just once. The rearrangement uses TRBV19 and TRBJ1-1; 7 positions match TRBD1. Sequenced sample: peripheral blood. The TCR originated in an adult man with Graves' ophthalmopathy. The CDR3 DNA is TGTGCCAGTAGTATTACCGGGACAGCGAACACTGAAGCTTTCTTT. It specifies CASSITGTANTEAFF.